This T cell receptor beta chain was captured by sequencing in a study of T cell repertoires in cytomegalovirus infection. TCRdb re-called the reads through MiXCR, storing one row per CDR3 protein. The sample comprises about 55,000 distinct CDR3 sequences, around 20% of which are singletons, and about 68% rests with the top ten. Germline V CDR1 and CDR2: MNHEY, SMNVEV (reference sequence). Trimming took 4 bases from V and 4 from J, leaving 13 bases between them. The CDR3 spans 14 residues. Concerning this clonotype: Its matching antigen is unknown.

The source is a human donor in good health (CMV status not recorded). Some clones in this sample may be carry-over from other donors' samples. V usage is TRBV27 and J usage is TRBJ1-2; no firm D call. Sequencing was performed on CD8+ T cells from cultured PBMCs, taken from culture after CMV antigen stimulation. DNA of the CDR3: TGTGCCAGCAGTTCCAGCCCTAGCAGCTATGGCTACACCTTC. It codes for CASSSSPSSYGYTF.